The 16 T cell receptor beta chains given below trace back to one sample, sequenced in a study of cytomegalovirus exposure and HLA in healthy donors. The PCR used 60 Vbeta and 13 Jbeta primers. The repertoire was sequenced with immunoSEQ multiplex PCR; TCRdb's copy has only in-frame clones and lacks some. The table records roughly 120,000 clones, roughly 68% of them present only once. Sequences were obtained from PBMCs. The source is a man between 25 and 39 years old in good health and CMV-seropositive.

This clone was detected once. This chain connects TRBV28 to TRBJ1-1, with D possibly being TRBD1 (6 bases). The V end was cut by 4 bases, the J end by 8 bases, with 26 bases between. CDR1 MDHEN and CDR2 SYDVKM come from the germline V gene. The CDR3 has 17 residues. CDR3 in amino acids: CASSSRPRLSGTKEAFF. The CDR3 DNA reads as TGTGCCAGCAGTTCACGCCCCCGCCTTTCCGGGACAAAAGAAGCTTTCTTT.

This clone was recorded once. The V gene is TRBV6-5, the J gene TRBJ2-5, with 11 nucleotides matching TRBD2. Unmatched junction bases numbered 6, after V lost 4 bases and J lost 5 bases. CDR3 length equals 15 residues. The germline V gene encodes CDR1 MNHEY and CDR2 SVGAGI. The CDR3 here is CASSLIAGGRETQYF. As DNA, the CDR3 is TGTGCCAGCAGTTTAATAGCGGGGGGGCGCGAGACCCAGTACTTC.

The sample holds a few counts of this clone. V is TRBV27 and J is TRBJ2-1; TRBD2 is a possible D gene (6 bases). CDR1 MNHEY and CDR2 SMNVEV come from the germline V gene (reference sequence). The V end was cut by 7 bases, the J end by 3 bases, with 19 bases between. The CDR3 extends over 16 amino acids. CDR3 sequence reads: CASKGPGLSNYNEQFF. The CDR3, as DNA: TGTGCCAGCAAGGGGCCGGGACTTTCGAACTACAATGAGCAGTTCTTC.

This clone has just one count. J is TRBJ2-7 and V is TRBV7-2; tentatively, D is TRBD2 (5 bases). The CDR3 runs to 14 residues. Germline V lookup: CDR1 SGHTA, CDR2 FQGNSA. V gave up 5 bases and J gave up 4 bases, with 15 bases separating them. The CDR3 loop is CASSPGGPIYEQYV. CDR3 DNA: TGTGCCAGCAGCCCTGGAGGCCCCATTTACGAGCAGTACGTC.

The gene calls are TRBV27 and TRBJ2-7, with 11 bases matching TRBD2. J lost 3 bases, V lost 2 bases, and 0 bases had no gene match. Per the germline V gene, CDR1 is MNHEY and CDR2 is SMNVEV (reference sequence). The CDR3 runs 14 residues. CDR3: CASSLLAGGYEQYV. CDR3 sequence (DNA): TGTGCCAGCAGTTTACTAGCGGGAGGCTACGAGCAGTACGTC.

The CDR3, as DNA: TGCAGTGCTAGAGAGGGGGCAGACTACACCTTC. Protein sequence: CSAREGADYTF. The V call is TRBV20-1, the J call TRBJ1-2; a weak D match, TRBD1 (6 bases). Between the trimmed V and J ends, which lost 0 bases and 10 bases, there was a span of 9 bases. Germline-derived CDR1 and CDR2 are DFQATT and SNEGSKA (reference sequence). The CDR3 has 11 amino acids.

The chain joins TRBV30 to TRBJ1-2, with 11 bases identical to TRBD1. Germline values: CDR1 GTSNPN, CDR2 SVGIG (reference sequence). J was trimmed by 6 bases and V by 1 base; bases with no gene match: 10. There are 16 residues in the CDR3. This CDR3 is CAWSAGGQGVLDGYTF. In DNA, the CDR3 is TGTGCCTGGAGTGCTGGGGGACAGGGGGTATTGGATGGCTACACCTTC. Drawing the rest from reference TRBV30 and TRBJ1-2, the complete variable domain is SQTIHQWPATLVQPVGSPLSLECTVEGTSNPNLYWYRQAAGRGLQLLFYSVGIGQISSEVPQNLSASRPQDRQFILSSKKLLLSDSGFYLCAWSAGGQGVLDGYTFGSGTRLTVV.

V is TRBV9 and J is TRBJ2-1; 12 bases map to TRBD2. This CDR3 has 16 amino acids. Germline V lookup: CDR1 SGDLS, CDR2 YYNGEE. The junction had 5 bases not matched to a gene; V was cut back by 0 bases and J by 7 bases. The CDR3 DNA reads as TGTGCCAGCAGCGTAGCGACTAGCGGGAGTGGGAATGAGCAGTTCTTC. It encodes CASSVATSGSGNEQFF.

V usage is TRBV5-4 and J usage is TRBJ2-3; 7 bases are shared with TRBD1. The CDR3 consists of 17 residues. V trimming: 6 bases; J trimming: 4 bases; junction bases outside the gene matches: 17. Looked up from germline, CDR1 is SGHNT and CDR2 is YYREEE (reference sequence). The CDR3 protein is CASNVADRETLPDTQYF. The CDR3 DNA reads as TGTGCCAGCAACGTCGCCGACAGGGAAACCCTTCCAGATACGCAGTATTTT.

The V call is TRBV5-6, the J call TRBJ1-2; 7 bases fit TRBD1. V trimming: 4 bases; J trimming: 11 bases; junction bases outside the gene matches: 11. The length of the CDR3 is 13 residues. Germline V gives CDR1 SGHDT, CDR2 YYEEEE. In nucleotides, the CDR3 is TGTGCCAGCAGCATCGGACAGGAGAGGGGGTACACCTTC. Translated, it gives CASSIGQERGYTF.

The chain combines TRBV6-5 with TRBJ1-2, with 7 bases matching TRBD1. With 6 bases clipped from V and 8 bases from J, the junction kept 9 bases outside the gene matches. Germline V gene lookup returns CDR1 MNHEY and CDR2 SVGAGI. CDR3 length: 13 residues. DNA of the CDR3: TGTGCCAGCAGGGAGCGACAGGGTCTAGGCTACACCTTC. This gives the protein CASRERQGLGYTF.

The chain has TRBV18 and TRBJ2-6, with TRBD2 as a possible D gene (6 bases). The germline V gene encodes CDR1 KGHSH and CDR2 LQKENI. The CDR3 loop spans 19 amino acids. Trimming removed 0 bases at V and 0 bases at J, with 15 bases between. The CDR3 nucleotides are TGTGCCAGCTCACCACCGGGCGGGGCCCTTCTCTCTGGGGCCAACGTCCTGACTTTC. Translation gives CASSPPGGALLSGANVLTF.

CDR3 protein: CASSLRGRGETQYF. DNA for the CDR3: TGTGCCAGCAGCTTACGGGGGAGGGGGGAGACCCAGTACTTC. V usage is TRBV7-3 and J usage is TRBJ2-5, with a weak D call TRBD2 (7 bases). Trimming shortened V by 2 bases and J by 5 bases, and 12 bases separated the two germline ends. The CDR3 runs 14 residues. CDR1 and CDR2 (germline): SGHTA, FQGTGA.

This clone was detected only once. The rearrangement links TRBV9 to TRBJ2-6; D is perhaps TRBD1 (6 bases). Trimming cost V 4 bases and J 2 bases, with 16 bases left between them. CDR1 is SGDLS and CDR2 is YYNGEE in the germline V gene. The CDR3 is made up of 17 amino acids. The CDR3 region has the DNA TGTGCCAGCAGCACAGGGAGCCAGGGGCCTGGGGCCAACGTCCTGACTTTC. As protein: CASSTGSQGPGANVLTF.

The gene calls are TRBV6-1 and TRBJ1-2; D is ambiguous. The CDR3 contains 15 residues. Germline V gives CDR1 MNHNS, CDR2 SASEGT. V dropped 0 bases and J dropped 8 bases, with 16 bases sitting between them. CDR3 in DNA: TGTGCCAGCAGTGAAGCTTCGTATTCCGGTCGAGGCTACACCTTC. This encodes CASSEASYSGRGYTF.

The chain uses TRBV2 and TRBJ1-5; the D gene is possibly TRBD1 (5 bases). The CDR3 spans 15 residues. The ends were cut back, 1 base at V and 6 bases at J, with 13 bases in the middle. The germline V gene encodes CDR1 SNHLY and CDR2 FYNNEI. Written as DNA, the CDR3 is TGTGCCAGCAGTGAAGTCCGACCTAGGGGTCAGCCCCAGCATTTT. Its protein is CASSEVRPRGQPQHF.